This T cell receptor (beta chain) was captured in a study of T cell responses to AZD1222 COVID-19 vaccine. Profiling relied on immunoSEQ multiplex PCR, and the TCRdb table lists in-frame clones only, not all of them. The table has around 180,000 clones, around 92% seen once. The sequenced sample was peripheral blood, obtained on day 0 of AZD1222 vaccination. The sequence was obtained from an adult in good health.

The CDR3 loop reads CASSLIRDRGSDGYTF. The CDR3 DNA is TGTGCCAGCAGCTTGATCCGGGACAGGGGGTCGGATGGCTACACCTTC. J is TRBJ1-2 and V is TRBV5-6; TRBD1 agrees at 11 bases. CDR3 length: 16 amino acids. V trimming: 1 base; J trimming: 6 bases; junction bases outside the gene matches: 8. Germline V gene sequence: CDR1 SGHDT, CDR2 YYEEEE.